One T cell receptor beta chain is described in this entry. Its cognate antigen is unknown. CDR1 and CDR2 from the germline V gene are SGHVS and FNYEAQ. This CDR3 region has 19 residues. V lost 4 bases and J lost 1; bases outside the gene matches: 14. The data derive from a study of cytomegalovirus exposure and HLA in healthy donors. The overall study: A prior analysis found around 110 million unique TCR beta sequences from around 200 million T cells. General study points: The HLA-A and HLA-B alleles of most subjects were reportedly predicted accurately from TCR beta sequences. Sequencing likely produced, as an artifact, a cluster of highly shared sequence variants.

It was with 60 Vbeta and 13 Jbeta primers that the PCR ran. Generated by immunoSEQ multiplex PCR, the TCRdb table keeps only in-frame clones and is missing some. The sample consists of some 190,000 clones, roughly three quarters of them appearing once. Sampled while nominally healthy, donors likely had unrecorded immune exposures. Sequencing was carried out using PBMCs. The origin of this receptor is a woman in her late teens or twenties in good health and CMV-seronegative. V is TRBV7-6 and J is TRBJ2-2; 8 bases align to TRBD1. Here the CDR3 reads CASSSPRDRHSVNTGELFF. The CDR3 DNA reads as TGTGCCAGCAGCTCCCCCCGGGACAGGCACTCCGTGAACACCGGGGAGCTGTTTTTT. Using reference TRBV7-6 and TRBJ2-2 for the parts outside the CDR3, the full variable domain is GAGVSQSPRYKVTKRGQDVALRCDPISGHVSLYWYRQALGQGPEFLTYFNYEAQQDKSGLPNDRFSAERPEGSISTLTIQRTEQRDSAMYRCASSSPRDRHSVNTGELFFGEGSRLTVL.